This T cell receptor (beta chain) stems from a study of PD-1 blockade in mismatch repair-deficient tumors. The CDR3 extends over 14 amino acids. Worth noting for this clone: Antigen: not known.

Study-wide findings and caveats: After pembrolizumab, tumor-resident clones rose rapidly, then generally contracted before radiologic responses.

TCRdb's table, derived via immunoSEQ multiplex PCR, lists solely in-frame clones and lacks some. Of around 23,000 clones in the sample, about 83% were seen once. TCRs were sequenced from a few patients responding to pembrolizumab. The source is an adult with mismatch repair-deficient cancer. V gene TRBV21-1 combines with J gene TRBJ1-2; TRBD1 is taken as the D call from the table, unchecked against the DNA. TRBV21-1 constitutes a pseudogene. The starting material was peripheral blood, obtained 12 weeks after starting pembrolizumab. CDR3 nucleotide sequence: TGTGCCAGCAGCAAAGACCCAGGGGCCTATGGCTACACCTTC. Protein product: CASSKDPGAYGYTF.